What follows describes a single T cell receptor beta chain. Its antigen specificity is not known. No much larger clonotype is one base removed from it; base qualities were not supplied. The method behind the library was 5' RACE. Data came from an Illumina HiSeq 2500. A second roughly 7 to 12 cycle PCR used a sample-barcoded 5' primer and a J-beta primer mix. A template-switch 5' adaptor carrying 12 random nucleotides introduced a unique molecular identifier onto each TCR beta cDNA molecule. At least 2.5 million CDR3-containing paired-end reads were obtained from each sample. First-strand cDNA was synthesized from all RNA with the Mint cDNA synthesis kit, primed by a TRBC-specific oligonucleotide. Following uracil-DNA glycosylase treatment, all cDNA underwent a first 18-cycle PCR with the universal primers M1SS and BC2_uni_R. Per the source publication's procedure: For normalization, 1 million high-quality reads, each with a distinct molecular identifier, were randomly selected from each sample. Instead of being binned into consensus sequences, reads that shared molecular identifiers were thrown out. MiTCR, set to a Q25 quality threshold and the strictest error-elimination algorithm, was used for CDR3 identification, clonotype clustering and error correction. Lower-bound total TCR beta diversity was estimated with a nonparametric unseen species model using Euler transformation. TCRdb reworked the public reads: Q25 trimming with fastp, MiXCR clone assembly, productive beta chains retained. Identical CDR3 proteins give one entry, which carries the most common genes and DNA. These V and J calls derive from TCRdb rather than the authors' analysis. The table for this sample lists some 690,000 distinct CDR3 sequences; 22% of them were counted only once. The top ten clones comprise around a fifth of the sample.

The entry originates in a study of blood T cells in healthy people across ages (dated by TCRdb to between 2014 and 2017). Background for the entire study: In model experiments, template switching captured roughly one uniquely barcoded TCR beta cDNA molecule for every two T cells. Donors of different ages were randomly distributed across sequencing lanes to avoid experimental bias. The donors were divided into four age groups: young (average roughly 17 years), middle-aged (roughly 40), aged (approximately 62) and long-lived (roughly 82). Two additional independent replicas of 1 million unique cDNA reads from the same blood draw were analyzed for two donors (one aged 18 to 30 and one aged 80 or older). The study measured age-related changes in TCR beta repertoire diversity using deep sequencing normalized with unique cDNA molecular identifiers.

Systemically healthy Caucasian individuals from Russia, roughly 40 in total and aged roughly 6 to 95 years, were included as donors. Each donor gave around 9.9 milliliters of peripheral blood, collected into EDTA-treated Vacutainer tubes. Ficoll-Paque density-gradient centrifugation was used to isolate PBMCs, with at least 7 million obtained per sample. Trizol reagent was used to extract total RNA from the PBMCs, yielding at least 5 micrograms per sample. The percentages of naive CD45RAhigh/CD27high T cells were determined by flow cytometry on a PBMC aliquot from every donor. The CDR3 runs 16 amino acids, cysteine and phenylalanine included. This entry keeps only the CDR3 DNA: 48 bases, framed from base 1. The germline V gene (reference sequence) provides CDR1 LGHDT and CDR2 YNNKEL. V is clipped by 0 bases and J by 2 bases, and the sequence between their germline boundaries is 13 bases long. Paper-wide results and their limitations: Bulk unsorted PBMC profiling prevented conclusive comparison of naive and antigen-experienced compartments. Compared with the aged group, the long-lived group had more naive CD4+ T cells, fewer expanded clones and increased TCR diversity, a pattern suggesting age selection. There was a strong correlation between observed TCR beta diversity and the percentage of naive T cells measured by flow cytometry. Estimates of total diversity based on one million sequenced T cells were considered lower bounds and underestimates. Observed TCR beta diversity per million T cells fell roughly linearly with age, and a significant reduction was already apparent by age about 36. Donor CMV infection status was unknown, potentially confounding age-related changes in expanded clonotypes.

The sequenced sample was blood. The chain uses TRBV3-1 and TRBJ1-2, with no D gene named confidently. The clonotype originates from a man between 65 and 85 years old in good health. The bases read TGTGCCAGCAGCCAAGAATTGGGAGGCTCAAACTATGGCTACACCTTC. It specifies CASSQELGGSNYGYTF.